These 2 T cell receptor beta chains were all obtained from the same sample, sequenced in a study of blood T cell repertoires in COVID-19. TCRdb keeps only in-frame clones here, not all; method: immunoSEQ multiplex PCR. This sample carries 140,000 to 150,000 clones, around three quarters of them seen once, and the ten largest clones take roughly 8.6%. Specimen: peripheral blood. The source of these receptors is a man in his fifties or sixties with active or convalescent COVID-19.

The chain employs TRBV10-1 and TRBJ2-7; 10 bases match TRBD1. The CDR3 contains 14 residues. With V trimmed by 5 bases and J by 7 bases, 8 bases remained unmatched. From germline, CDR1 is WNHNN and CDR2 SYGVQD (reference sequence). The CDR3 loop reads CASSFDRGLGEQYF. CDR3 nucleotides: TGCGCCAGCAGTTTTGACAGGGGGCTAGGGGAGCAGTACTTC.

V gene TRBV12-3 or TRBV12-4 combines with J gene TRBJ2-5, with unresolved D. V shed 1 base and J shed 1 base, with 4 bases lying between them. The CDR3 covers 13 residues. In DNA form, the CDR3 reads TGTGCCAGCAGTTTAGGGAGCCAAGAGACCCAGTACTTC. Amino acids: CASSLGSQETQYF.